This T cell receptor (beta chain) was observed in a study of blood T cell repertoires in COVID-19. Whole-study context: From T cells, B-cell-depleted T cells, or PBMCs came the material, which was cDNA or gDNA.

Germline V CDR1 and CDR2: SEHNR, FQNEAQ (reference sequence). Trimming pared 1 base from V and 7 bases from J, leaving 10 bases between. The CDR3 spans 13 residues. In the study's own analysis: Reference gene primer amplification gave estimated nucleated cell counts. Clones were sequenced by immunoSEQ multiplex PCR, and TCRdb holds only the in-frame ones, with some missing. From that table come the V and J calls and clone size; the DNA was used to work out D and trimming. The sample carries some 180,000 clones, about 84% recorded once. Source material: peripheral blood. The chain employs TRBV7-9 and TRBJ1-2, with D uncertain. The TCR comes from a human donor in a cohort sampled during active COVID-19. The chain's CDR3 is CASSLVDEGGYTF. The CDR3 DNA reads TGTGCCAGCAGCTTAGTGGACGAGGGTGGCTACACCTTC.